Reported below is one TCR beta chain. These data originate in a study of T cells in Graves' hyperthyroidism and ophthalmopathy. TCR beta CDR3 region amplification was performed from RNA transcripts. The HTBI primer set drove a first-round RT-PCR of the TCR CDR3. TCRdb processed the multiplex PCR reads anew with MiXCR; each CDR3 protein has one entry. This table has around 520,000 distinct CDR3 sequences, 14% appearing once. What was sequenced was blood. This TCR derives from a woman between 18 and 29 years old with Graves' hyperthyroidism.

CDR3 residues: CASSYGFNYGYTF. CDR3 nucleotides: TGTGCCAGCAGTTATGGGTTTAACTATGGCTACACCTTC. The chain recombines TRBV6-5 with TRBJ1-2; no definite D call. The ends were cut back, 3 bases at V and 1 base at J, with 6 bases in the middle. The germline CDR1 and CDR2 sequences are MNHEY and SVGAGI. The CDR3 covers 13 residues.